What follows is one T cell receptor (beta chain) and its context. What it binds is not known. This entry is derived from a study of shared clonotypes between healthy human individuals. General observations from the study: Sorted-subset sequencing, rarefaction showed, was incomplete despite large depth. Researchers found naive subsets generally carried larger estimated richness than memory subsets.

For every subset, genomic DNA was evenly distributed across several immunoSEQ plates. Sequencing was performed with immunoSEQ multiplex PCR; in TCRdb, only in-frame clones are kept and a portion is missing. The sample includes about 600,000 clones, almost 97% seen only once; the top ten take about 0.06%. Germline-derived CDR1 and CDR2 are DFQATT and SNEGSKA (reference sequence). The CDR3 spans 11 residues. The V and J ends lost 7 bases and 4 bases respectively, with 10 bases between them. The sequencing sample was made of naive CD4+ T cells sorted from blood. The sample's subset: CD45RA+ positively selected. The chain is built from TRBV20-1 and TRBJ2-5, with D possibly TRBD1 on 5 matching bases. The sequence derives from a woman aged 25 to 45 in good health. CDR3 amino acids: CSVARGETQYF. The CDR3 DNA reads TGCAGTGTGGCTAGGGGAGAGACCCAGTACTTC.